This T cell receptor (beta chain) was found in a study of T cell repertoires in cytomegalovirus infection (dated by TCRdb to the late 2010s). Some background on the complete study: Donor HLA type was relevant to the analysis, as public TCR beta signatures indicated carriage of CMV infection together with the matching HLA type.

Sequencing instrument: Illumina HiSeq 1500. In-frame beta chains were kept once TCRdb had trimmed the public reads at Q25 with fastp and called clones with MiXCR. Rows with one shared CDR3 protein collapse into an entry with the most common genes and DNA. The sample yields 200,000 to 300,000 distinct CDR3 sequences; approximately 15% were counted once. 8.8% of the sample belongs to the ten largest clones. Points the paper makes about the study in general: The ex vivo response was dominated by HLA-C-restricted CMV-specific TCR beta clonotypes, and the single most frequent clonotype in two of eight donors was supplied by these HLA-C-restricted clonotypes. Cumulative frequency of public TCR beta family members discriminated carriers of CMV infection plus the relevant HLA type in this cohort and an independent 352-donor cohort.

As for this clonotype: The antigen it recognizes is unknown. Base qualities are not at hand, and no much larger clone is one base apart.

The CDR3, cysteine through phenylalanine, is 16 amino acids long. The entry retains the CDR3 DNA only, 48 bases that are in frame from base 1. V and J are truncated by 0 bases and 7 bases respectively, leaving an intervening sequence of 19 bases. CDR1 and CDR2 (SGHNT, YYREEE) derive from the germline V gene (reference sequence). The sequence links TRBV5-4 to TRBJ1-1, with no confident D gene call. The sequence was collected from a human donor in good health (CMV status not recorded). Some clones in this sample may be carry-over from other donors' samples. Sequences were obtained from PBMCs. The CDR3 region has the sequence CASSLELGTPPGEAFF. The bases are TGTGCCAGCAGCTTGGAGTTGGGAACCCCCCCGGGTGAAGCTTTCTTT. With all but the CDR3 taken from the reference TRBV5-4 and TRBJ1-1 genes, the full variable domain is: ETGVTQSPTHLIKTRGQQVTLRCSSQSGHNTVSWYQQALGQGPQFIFQYYREEENGRGNFPPRFSGLQFPNYSSELNVNALELDDSALYLCASSLELGTPPGEAFFGQGTRLTVV.